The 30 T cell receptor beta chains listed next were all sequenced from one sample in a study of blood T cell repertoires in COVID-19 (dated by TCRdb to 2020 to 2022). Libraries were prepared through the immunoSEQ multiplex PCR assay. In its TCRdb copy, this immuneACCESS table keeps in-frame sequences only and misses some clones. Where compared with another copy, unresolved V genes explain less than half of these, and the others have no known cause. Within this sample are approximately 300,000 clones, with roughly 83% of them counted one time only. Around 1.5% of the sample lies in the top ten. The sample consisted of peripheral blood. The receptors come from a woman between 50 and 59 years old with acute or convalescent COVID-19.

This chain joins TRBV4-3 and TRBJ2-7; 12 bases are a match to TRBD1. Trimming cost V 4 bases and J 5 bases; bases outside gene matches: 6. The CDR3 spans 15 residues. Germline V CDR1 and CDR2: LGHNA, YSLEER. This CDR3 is CASSPRGTGGDEQYF. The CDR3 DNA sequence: TGCGCCAGCAGCCCCCGAGGGACAGGGGGCGACGAGCAGTACTTC.

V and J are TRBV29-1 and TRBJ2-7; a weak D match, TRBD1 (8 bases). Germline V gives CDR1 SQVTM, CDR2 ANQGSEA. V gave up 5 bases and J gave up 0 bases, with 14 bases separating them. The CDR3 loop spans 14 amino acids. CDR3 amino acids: CSVSTGDYSYEQYF. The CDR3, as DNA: TGCAGCGTTTCGACAGGGGACTACTCCTACGAGCAGTACTTC.

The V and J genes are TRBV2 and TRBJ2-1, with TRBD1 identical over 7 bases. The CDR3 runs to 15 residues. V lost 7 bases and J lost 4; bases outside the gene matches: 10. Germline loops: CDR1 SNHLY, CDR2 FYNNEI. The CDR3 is CASMMDRTLYNEQFF. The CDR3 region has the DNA TGTGCCAGCATGATGGACAGGACCCTATACAATGAGCAGTTCTTC.

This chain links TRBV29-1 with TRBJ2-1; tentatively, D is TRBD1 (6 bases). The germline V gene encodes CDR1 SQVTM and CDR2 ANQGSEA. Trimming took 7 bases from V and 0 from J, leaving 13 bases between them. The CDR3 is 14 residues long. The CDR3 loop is CSALTGISYNEQFF. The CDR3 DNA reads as TGCAGCGCCCTGACAGGAATCTCCTACAATGAGCAGTTCTTC.

CDR3: CASSFSYYEQYF. As DNA, the CDR3 is TGCGCCAGCAGCTTTTCGTATTACGAGCAGTACTTC. This chain connects TRBV5-1 to TRBJ2-7; D gene unclear. Trimming removed 2 bases at V and 4 bases at J, with 7 bases between. The CDR3 loop spans 12 amino acids. Per the germline V gene, CDR1 is SGHRS and CDR2 is YFSETQ. Filled out from reference TRBV5-1 and TRBJ2-7, the complete variable domain reads KAGVTQTPRYLIKTRGQQVTLSCSPISGHRSVSWYQQTPGQGLQFLFEYFSETQRNKGNFPGRFSGRQFSNSRSEMNVSTLELGDSALYLCASSFSYYEQYFGPGTRLTVT.

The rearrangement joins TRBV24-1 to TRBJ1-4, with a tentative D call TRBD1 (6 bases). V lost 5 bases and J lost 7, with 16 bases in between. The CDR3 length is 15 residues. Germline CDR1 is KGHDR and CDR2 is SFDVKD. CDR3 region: CATSVGQGKGEKLFF. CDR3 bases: TGTGCCACCAGTGTGGGCCAGGGGAAGGGTGAAAAACTGTTTTTT.

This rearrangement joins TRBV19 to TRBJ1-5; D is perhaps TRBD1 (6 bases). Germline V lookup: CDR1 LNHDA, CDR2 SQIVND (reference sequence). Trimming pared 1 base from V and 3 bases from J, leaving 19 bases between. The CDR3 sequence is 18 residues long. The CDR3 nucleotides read TGTGCCAGTAGTATAGGGGAGCGACGCGGGGGCCCCAATCAGCCCCAGCATTTT. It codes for CASSIGERRGGPNQPQHF.

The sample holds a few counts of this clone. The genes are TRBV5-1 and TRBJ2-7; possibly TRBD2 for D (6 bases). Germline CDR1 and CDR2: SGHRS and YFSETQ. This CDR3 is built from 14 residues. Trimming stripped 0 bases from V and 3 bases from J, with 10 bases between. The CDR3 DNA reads TGCGCCAGCAGCTTGGCAGCTAGCGACTACGAGCAGTACTTC. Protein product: CASSLAASDYEQYF.

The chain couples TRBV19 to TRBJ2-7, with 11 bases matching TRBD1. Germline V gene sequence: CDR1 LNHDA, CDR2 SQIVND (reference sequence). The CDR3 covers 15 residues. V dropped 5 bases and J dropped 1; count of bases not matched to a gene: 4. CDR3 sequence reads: CASSPGQGASYEQYF. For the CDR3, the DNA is TGTGCCAGTAGTCCCGGACAGGGGGCATCCTACGAGCAGTACTTC.

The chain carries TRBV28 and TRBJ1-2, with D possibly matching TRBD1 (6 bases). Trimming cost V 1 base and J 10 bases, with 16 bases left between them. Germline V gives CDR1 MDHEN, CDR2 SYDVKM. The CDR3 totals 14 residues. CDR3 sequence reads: CASSLSGRGVSYTF. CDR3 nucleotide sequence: TGTGCCAGCAGTTTATCTGGCAGGGGAGTCTCCTACACCTTC.

The CDR3 here is CASRNWQETQYF. The CDR3 DNA reads TGTGCCAGCAGGAACTGGCAAGAGACCCAGTACTTC. The chain joins TRBV7-9 to TRBJ2-5, with D unresolved. Germline-derived CDR1 and CDR2 are SEHNR and FQNEAQ (reference sequence). This CDR3 has 12 amino acids. The V gene lost 6 bases and the J gene lost 2 bases, with 7 bases spanning the gap. The full variable domain, completed using reference TRBV7-9 and TRBJ2-5, is DTGVSQNPRHKITKRGQNVTFRCDPISEHNRLYWYRQTLGQGPEFLTYFQNEAQLEKSRLLSDRFSAERPKGSFSTLEIQRTEQGDSAMYLCASRNWQETQYFGPGTRLLVL.

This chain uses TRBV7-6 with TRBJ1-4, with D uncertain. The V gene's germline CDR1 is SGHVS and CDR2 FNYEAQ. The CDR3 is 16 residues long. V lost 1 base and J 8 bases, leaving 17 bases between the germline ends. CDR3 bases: TGTGCCAGCAGCTTAGGGGTCCCAGATTCAGGAGAAAAACTGTTTTTT. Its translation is CASSLGVPDSGEKLFF.

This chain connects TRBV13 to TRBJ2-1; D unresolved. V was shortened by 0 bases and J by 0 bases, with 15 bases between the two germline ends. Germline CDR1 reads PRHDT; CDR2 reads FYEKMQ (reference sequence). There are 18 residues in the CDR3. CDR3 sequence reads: CASSLGDGQLDSYNEQFF. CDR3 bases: TGTGCCAGCAGCTTAGGTGATGGGCAGCTTGACTCCTACAATGAGCAGTTCTTC.

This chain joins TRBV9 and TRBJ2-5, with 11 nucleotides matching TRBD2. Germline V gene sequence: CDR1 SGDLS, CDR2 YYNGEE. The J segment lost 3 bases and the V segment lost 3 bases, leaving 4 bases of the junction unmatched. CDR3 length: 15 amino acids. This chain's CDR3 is CASSGTSGPEETQYF. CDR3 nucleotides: TGTGCCAGCAGCGGGACTAGCGGGCCGGAAGAGACCCAGTACTTC. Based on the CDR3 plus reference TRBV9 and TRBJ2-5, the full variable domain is DSGVTQTPKHLITATGQRVTLRCSPRSGDLSVYWYQQSLDQGLQFLIQYYNGEERAKGNILERFSAQQFPDLHSELNLSSLELGDSALYFCASSGTSGPEETQYFGPGTRLLVL.

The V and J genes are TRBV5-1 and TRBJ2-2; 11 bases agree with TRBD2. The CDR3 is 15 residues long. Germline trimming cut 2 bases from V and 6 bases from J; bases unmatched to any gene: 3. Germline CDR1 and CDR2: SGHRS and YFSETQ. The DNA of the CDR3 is TGCGCCAGCAGCTTACCACTAGCGGGAGCCGGGGAGCTGTTTTTT. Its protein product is CASSLPLAGAGELFF.

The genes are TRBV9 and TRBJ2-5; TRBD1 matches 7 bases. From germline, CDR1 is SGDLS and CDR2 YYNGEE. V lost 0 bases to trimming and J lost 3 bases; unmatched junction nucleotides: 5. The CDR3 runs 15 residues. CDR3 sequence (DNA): TGTGCCAGCAGCGTAGCCATAACAGGGGAAGAGACCCAGTACTTC. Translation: CASSVAITGEETQYF.

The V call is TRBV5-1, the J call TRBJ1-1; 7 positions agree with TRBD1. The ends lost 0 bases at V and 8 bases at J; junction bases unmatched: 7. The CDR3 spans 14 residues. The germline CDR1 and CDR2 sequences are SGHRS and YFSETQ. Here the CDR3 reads CASSLAVAGGEAFF. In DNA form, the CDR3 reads TGCGCCAGCAGCTTGGCCGTGGCAGGGGGAGAAGCTTTCTTT.

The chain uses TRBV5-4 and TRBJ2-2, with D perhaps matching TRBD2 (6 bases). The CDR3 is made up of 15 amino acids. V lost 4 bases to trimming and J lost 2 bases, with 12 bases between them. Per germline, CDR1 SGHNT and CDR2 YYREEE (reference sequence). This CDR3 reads CASSLGTLNTGELFF. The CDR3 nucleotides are TGTGCCAGCAGCCTCGGGACTCTTAACACCGGGGAGCTGTTTTTT.

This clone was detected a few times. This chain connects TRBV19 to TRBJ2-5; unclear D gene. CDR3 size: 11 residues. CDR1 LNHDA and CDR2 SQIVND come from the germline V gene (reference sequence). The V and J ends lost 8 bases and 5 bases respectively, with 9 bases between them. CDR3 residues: CASRVGETQYF. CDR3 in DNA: TGTGCCAGTCGGGTTGGGGAGACCCAGTACTTC.

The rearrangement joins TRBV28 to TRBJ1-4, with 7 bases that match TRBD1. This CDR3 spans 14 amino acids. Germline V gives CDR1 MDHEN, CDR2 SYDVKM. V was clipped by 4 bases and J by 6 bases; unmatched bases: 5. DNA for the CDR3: TGTGCCAGCAGTTCCGGGACAGACTATGAAAAACTGTTTTTT. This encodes CASSSGTDYEKLFF. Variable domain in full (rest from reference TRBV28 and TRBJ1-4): DVKVTQSSRYLVKRTGEKVFLECVQDMDHENMFWYRQDPGLGLRLIYFSYDVKMKEKGDIPEGYSVSREKKERFSLILESASTNQTSMYLCASSSGTDYEKLFFGSGTQLSVL.

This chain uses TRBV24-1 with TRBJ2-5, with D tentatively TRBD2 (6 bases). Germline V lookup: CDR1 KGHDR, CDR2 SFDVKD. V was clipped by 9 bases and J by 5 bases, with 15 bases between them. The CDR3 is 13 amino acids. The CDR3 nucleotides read TGTGCCACCGGGGACTGGATCGGTGAGACCCAGTACTTC. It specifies CATGDWIGETQYF.

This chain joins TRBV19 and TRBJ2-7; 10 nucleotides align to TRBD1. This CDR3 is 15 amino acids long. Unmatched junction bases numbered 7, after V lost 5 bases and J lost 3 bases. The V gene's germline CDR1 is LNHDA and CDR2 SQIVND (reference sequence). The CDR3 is CASSPGTGANYEQYF. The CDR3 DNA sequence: TGTGCCAGTAGTCCCGGGACAGGGGCTAACTACGAGCAGTACTTC.

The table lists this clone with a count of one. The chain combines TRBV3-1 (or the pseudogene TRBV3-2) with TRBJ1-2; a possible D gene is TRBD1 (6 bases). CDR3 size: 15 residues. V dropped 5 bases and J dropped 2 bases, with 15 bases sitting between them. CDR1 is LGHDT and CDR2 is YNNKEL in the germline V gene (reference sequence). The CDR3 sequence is CASSYPDRGNYGYTF. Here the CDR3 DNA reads TGTGCCAGCAGCTACCCGGACAGAGGAAACTATGGCTACACCTTC.

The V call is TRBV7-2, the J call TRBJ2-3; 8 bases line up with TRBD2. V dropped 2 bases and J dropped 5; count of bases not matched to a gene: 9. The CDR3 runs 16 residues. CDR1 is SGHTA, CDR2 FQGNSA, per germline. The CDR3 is CASSLSSAGGGDTQYF. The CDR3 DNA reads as TGTGCCAGCAGCTTAAGCTCGGCGGGAGGAGGAGATACGCAGTATTTT.

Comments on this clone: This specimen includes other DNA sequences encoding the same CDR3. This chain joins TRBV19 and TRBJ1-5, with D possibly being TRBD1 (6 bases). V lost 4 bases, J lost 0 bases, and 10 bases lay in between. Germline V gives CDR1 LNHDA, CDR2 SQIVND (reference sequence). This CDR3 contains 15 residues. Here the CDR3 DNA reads TGTGCCAGTAGTACTGGACAGTTTAGCAATCAGCCCCAGCATTTT. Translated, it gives CASSTGQFSNQPQHF. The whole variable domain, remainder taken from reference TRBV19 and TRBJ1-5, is DGGITQSPKYLFRKEGQNVTLSCEQNLNHDAMYWYRQDPGQGLRLIYYSQIVNDFQKGDIAEGYSVSREKKESFPLTVTSAQKNPTAFYLCASSTGQFSNQPQHFGDGTRLSIL.

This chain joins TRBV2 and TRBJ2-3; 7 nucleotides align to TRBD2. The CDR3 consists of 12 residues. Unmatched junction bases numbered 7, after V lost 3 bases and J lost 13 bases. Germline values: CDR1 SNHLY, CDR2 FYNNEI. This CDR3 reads CASSDERGAEYF. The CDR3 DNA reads TGTGCCAGCAGTGATGAGCGGGGAGCGGAGTATTTT. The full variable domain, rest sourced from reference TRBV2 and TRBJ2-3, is EPEVTQTPSHQVTQMGQEVILRCVPISNHLYFYWYRQILGQKVEFLVSFYNNEISEKSEIFDDQFSVERPDGSNFTLKIRSTKLEDSAMYFCASSDERGAEYFGPGTRLTVL.

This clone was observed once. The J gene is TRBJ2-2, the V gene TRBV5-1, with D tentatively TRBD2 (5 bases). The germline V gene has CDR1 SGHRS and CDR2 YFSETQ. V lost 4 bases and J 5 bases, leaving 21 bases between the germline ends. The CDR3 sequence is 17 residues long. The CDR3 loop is CASSPTPPGSGTGELFF. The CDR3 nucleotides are TGCGCCAGCAGCCCAACACCCCCGGGCTCGGGGACCGGGGAGCTGTTTTTT.

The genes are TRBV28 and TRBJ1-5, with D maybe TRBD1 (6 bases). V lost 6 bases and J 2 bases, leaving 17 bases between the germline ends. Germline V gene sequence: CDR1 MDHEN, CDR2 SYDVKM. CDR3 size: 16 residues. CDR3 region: CASRYRDIGGNQPQHF. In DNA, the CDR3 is TGTGCCAGCAGGTACAGGGACATCGGGGGCAATCAGCCCCAGCATTTT. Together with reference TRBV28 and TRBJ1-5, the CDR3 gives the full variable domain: DVKVTQSSRYLVKRTGEKVFLECVQDMDHENMFWYRQDPGLGLRLIYFSYDVKMKEKGDIPEGYSVSREKKERFSLILESASTNQTSMYLCASRYRDIGGNQPQHFGDGTRLSIL.

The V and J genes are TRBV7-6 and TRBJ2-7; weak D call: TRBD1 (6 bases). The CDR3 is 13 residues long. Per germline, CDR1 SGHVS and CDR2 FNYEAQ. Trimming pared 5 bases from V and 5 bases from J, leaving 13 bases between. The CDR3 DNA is TGTGCCAGCAGCCACACAGGGTCCAACGAGCAGTACTTC. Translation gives CASSHTGSNEQYF.

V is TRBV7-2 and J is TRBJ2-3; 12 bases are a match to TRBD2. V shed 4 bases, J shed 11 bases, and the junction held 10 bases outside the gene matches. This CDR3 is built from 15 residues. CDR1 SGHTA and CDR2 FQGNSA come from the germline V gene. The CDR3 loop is CASSSTSGSLRGQYF. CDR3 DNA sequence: TGTGCCAGCAGCTCGACTAGCGGGAGCCTACGGGGGCAGTATTTT. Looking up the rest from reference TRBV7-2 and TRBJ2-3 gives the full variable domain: GAGVSQSPSNKVTEKGKDVELRCDPISGHTALYWYRQSLGQGLEFLIYFQGNSAPDKSGLPSDRFSAERTGGSVSTLTIQRTQQEDSAVYLCASSSTSGSLRGQYFGPGTRLTVL.